A single sample is the source of the 28 T cell receptor beta chains below, sequenced in a study of cytomegalovirus exposure and HLA in healthy donors. The PCR was carried out with 60 Vbeta primers and 13 Jbeta primers. This table comes from immunoSEQ multiplex PCR, and its TCRdb copy is limited to in-frame clones, with some not included. The sample contains under 150,000 clones, over 75% of which appear only once. Sequenced material: PBMCs. These TCRs come from a woman in her 40s in good health and CMV-seropositive.

This clone was seen once. This rearrangement joins TRBV9 to TRBJ1-1; D is ambiguous. The CDR3 covers 16 residues. Germline lookup yields CDR1 SGDLS and CDR2 YYNGEE. Trimming stripped 4 bases from V and 8 bases from J, with 24 bases between. CDR3 sequence reads: CASSPTPDRLGGEAFF. CDR3 sequence (DNA): TGTGCCAGCAGCCCTACTCCAGACCGCCTCGGAGGCGAAGCTTTCTTT.

The V gene is TRBV2, the J gene TRBJ1-2; maybe TRBD1 (5 bases). Germline CDR1 and CDR2: SNHLY and FYNNEI. The V end lost 2 bases, the J end lost 8 bases, and 12 bases lay between the germline ends. The CDR3 totals 13 residues. CDR3 in amino acids: CASSETGMGGYTF. The CDR3 region has the DNA TGTGCCAGCAGTGAAACAGGAATGGGGGGCTACACCTTC.

This clone was seen more than once but under ten times. The V call is TRBV5-1, the J call TRBJ2-1; 8 bases agree with TRBD1. Trimming took 0 bases from V and 9 from J; bases not matched to a gene: 8. Germline values: CDR1 SGHRS, CDR2 YFSETQ. CDR3 size: 15 residues. CDR3 protein: CASSLEGQDGGEQFF. Here the CDR3 DNA reads TGCGCCAGCAGCTTGGAGGGACAGGACGGGGGTGAGCAGTTCTTC.

The chain uses TRBV19 and TRBJ1-1; TRBD1 might be the D (5 bases). V gave up 3 bases and J gave up 8 bases, with 22 bases separating them. Germline loops: CDR1 LNHDA, CDR2 SQIVND (reference sequence). This CDR3 has 16 residues. The CDR3 DNA reads TGTGCCAGTAGTATCTGGGGCGCGGCCCCACGAGAGGAAGCTTTCTTT. Amino acid sequence: CASSIWGAAPREEAFF.

DNA for the CDR3: TGTGCTAGTGGGACAGGCAACTCTGGGGCCAACGTCCTGACTTTC. Translated, it gives CASGTGNSGANVLTF. V and J are TRBV12-5 and TRBJ2-6, with a tentative D call TRBD1 (6 bases). With 6 bases removed from V and 0 bases from J, the gap between germline ends came to 9 bases. Germline V gene data show CDR1 as LGHNT and CDR2 as FRNRAP. The CDR3 consists of 15 residues. Together with reference TRBV12-5 and TRBJ2-6, the CDR3 gives the full variable domain: DARVTQTPRHKVTEMGQEVTMRCQPILGHNTVFWYRQTMMQGLELLAYFRNRAPLDDSGMPKDRFSAEMPDATLATLKIQPSEPRDSAVYFCASGTGNSGANVLTFGAGSRLTVL.

As to this clone: Other DNA sequences from this sample encode an identical CDR3 as well. The gene calls are TRBV6-5 and TRBJ2-7; no firm D call. Germline values: CDR1 MNHEY, CDR2 SVGAGI. The CDR3 totals 14 residues. Trimming shortened V by 0 bases and J by 1 base, and 7 bases separated the two germline ends. The CDR3 nucleotides are TGTGCCAGCAGTTACTCATCCGGGTCCTACGAGCAGTACTTC. Its translation: CASSYSSGSYEQYF.

The chain combines TRBV5-1 with TRBJ2-7; 7 bases line up with TRBD1. CDR1 SGHRS and CDR2 YFSETQ come from the germline V gene. This CDR3 spans 14 amino acids. V trimming: 5 bases; J trimming: 7 bases; junction bases outside the gene matches: 12. CDR3 amino acids: CASRSGQPPGEQYF. CDR3 sequence (DNA): TGCGCCAGCAGATCGGGACAGCCTCCCGGGGAGCAGTACTTC. The complete variable domain, with remaining parts taken from reference TRBV5-1 and TRBJ2-7, reads KAGVTQTPRYLIKTRGQQVTLSCSPISGHRSVSWYQQTPGQGLQFLFEYFSETQRNKGNFPGRFSGRQFSNSRSEMNVSTLELGDSALYLCASRSGQPPGEQYFGPGTRLTVT.

The rearrangement uses TRBV5-4 and TRBJ1-1, with TRBD1 as a possible D gene (6 bases). The V and J ends lost 4 bases and 8 bases respectively, with 18 bases between them. The length of the CDR3 is 14 residues. Germline V gene data show CDR1 as SGHNT and CDR2 as YYREEE (reference sequence). CDR3 sequence: CASSTGQQATEAFF. The CDR3 DNA reads TGTGCCAGCAGCACAGGACAGCAAGCAACAGAAGCTTTCTTT. The whole variable domain, filled in from reference TRBV5-4 and TRBJ1-1, reads ETGVTQSPTHLIKTRGQQVTLRCSSQSGHNTVSWYQQALGQGPQFIFQYYREEENGRGNFPPRFSGLQFPNYSSELNVNALELDDSALYLCASSTGQQATEAFFGQGTRLTVV.

The J gene is TRBJ2-7, the V gene TRBV29-1; 9 nucleotides agree with TRBD2. With V trimmed by 6 bases and J by 3 bases, 3 bases remained unmatched. Per germline, CDR1 SQVTM and CDR2 ANQGSEA. This CDR3 is 12 amino acids long. CDR3 bases: TGCAGCGTACCTAGCGGGAACTACGAGCAGTACTTC. Protein sequence: CSVPSGNYEQYF.

The rearrangement links TRBV7-9 to TRBJ1-4, with D possibly being TRBD1 (6 bases). V dropped 1 base and J dropped 4 bases, with 13 bases sitting between them. This CDR3 has 16 residues. Germline values: CDR1 SEHNR, CDR2 FQNEAQ (reference sequence). CDR3 sequence reads: CASSLVWDKDNEKLFF. CDR3 nucleotide sequence: TGTGCCAGCAGCTTAGTTTGGGACAAAGATAATGAAAAACTGTTTTTT. The full variable domain, rest sourced from reference TRBV7-9 and TRBJ1-4, is DTGVSQNPRHKITKRGQNVTFRCDPISEHNRLYWYRQTLGQGPEFLTYFQNEAQLEKSRLLSDRFSAERPKGSFSTLEIQRTEQGDSAMYLCASSLVWDKDNEKLFFGSGTQLSVL.

The chain uses TRBV4-1 and TRBJ2-7, with D unclear. CDR1 is MGHRA, CDR2 YSYEKL, per germline. V lost 3 bases, J lost 4 bases, and 10 bases lay in between. The CDR3 sequence is 13 residues long. CDR3 residues: CASSHQIGYEQYF. CDR3 DNA sequence: TGCGCCAGCAGCCACCAGATCGGGTACGAGCAGTACTTC.

In nucleotides, the CDR3 is TGTGCCAGCAGCCCAGTACAGGGGGCTTTATACGAGCAGTACTTC. It yields the protein CASSPVQGALYEQYF. The chain recombines TRBV4-2 with TRBJ2-7; 9 positions match TRBD1. CDR3 length: 15 amino acids. Germline V gives CDR1 LGHNA, CDR2 YNFKEQ. Losses at the gene ends were 4 bases for V and 4 bases for J; bases not matched to a gene: 8.

This chain joins TRBV21-1 and TRBJ1-5. TRBV21-1 is flagged as a pseudogene. The CDR3 loop spans 13 amino acids. For the CDR3, the DNA is TGTGCCAGGAGGGCGGTTAGCAATCAGCCCCAGCATTTT. Residues: CARRAVSNQPQHF.

The chain carries TRBV29-1 and TRBJ1-3; D is unclear. The germline V gene encodes CDR1 SQVTM and CDR2 ANQGSEA. V lost 4 bases to trimming and J lost 3 bases, with 10 bases between them. CDR3 length equals 13 residues. The CDR3 loop reads CSVVVGGGNTIYF. The CDR3, as DNA: TGCAGCGTTGTAGTGGGAGGTGGAAACACCATATATTTT.

The V gene is TRBV6-6, the J gene TRBJ1-1; unclear D gene. Trimming shortened V by 4 bases and J by 1 base, and 7 bases separated the two germline ends. CDR1 is MNHNY and CDR2 is SVGAGI in the germline V gene (reference sequence). The CDR3 runs to 13 residues. CDR3 bases: TGTGCCAGCAGTTTGGAGGCGAACACTGAAGCTTTCTTT. This codes for CASSLEANTEAFF.

This rearrangement joins TRBV11-2 to TRBJ2-7; 10 nucleotides align to TRBD2. The CDR3 is 18 residues long. Germline CDR1 reads SGHAT; CDR2 reads FQNNGV. The V and J ends lost 4 bases and 5 bases, in that order; junction bases with no gene match: 17. CDR3 sequence (DNA): TGTGCCAGCAGCTCGGGGATAGCGGGAGGATTTTCGGGAAACGAGCAGTACTTC. This encodes CASSSGIAGGFSGNEQYF.

V gene TRBV6-8 combines with J gene TRBJ1-5; TRBD1 aligns across 12 bases. The V gene end was trimmed by 1 base and the J gene end by 2 bases; junction bases not matched to a gene: 6. The CDR3 covers 18 residues. Looked up from germline, CDR1 is MNHGY and CDR2 is SAAAGT. CDR3 sequence reads: CASSYCGTGGCGNQPQHF. In DNA form, the CDR3 reads TGTGCCAGCAGTTACTGCGGGACAGGGGGCTGTGGCAATCAGCCCCAGCATTTT.

The CDR3 reads CASSPGTVLDEQFF. The CDR3 bases are TGCGCCAGCAGCCCAGGGACAGTGCTTGATGAGCAGTTCTTC. The chain uses TRBV5-1 and TRBJ2-1, with 7 bases aligning to TRBD1. Losses at the gene ends were 4 bases for V and 8 bases for J; bases not matched to a gene: 9. The germline CDR1 and CDR2 sequences are SGHRS and YFSETQ. The CDR3 covers 14 residues.

This chain joins TRBV4-3 and TRBJ2-1; TRBD2 agrees at 9 bases. Trimming took 4 bases from V and 7 from J; bases not matched to a gene: 17. CDR1 LGHNA and CDR2 YSLEER come from the germline V gene. The CDR3 consists of 18 residues. In nucleotides, the CDR3 is TGCGCCAGCAGCCCGGGGGGGGTAGCGCGGGAGGGACGAAATGAGCAGTTCTTC. Its protein is CASSPGGVAREGRNEQFF.

The chain links TRBV9 to TRBJ2-1; 10 bases are a match to TRBD2. V trimming: 4 bases; J trimming: 7 bases; junction bases outside the gene matches: 8. This CDR3 region has 15 residues. Germline V CDR1 and CDR2: SGDLS, YYNGEE. CDR3 region: CASSFSSGGVNEQFF. CDR3 DNA sequence: TGTGCCAGCAGCTTCTCTAGCGGGGGTGTGAATGAGCAGTTCTTC. Full variable domain (outside the CDR3, taken from reference TRBV9 and TRBJ2-1): DSGVTQTPKHLITATGQRVTLRCSPRSGDLSVYWYQQSLDQGLQFLIQYYNGEERAKGNILERFSAQQFPDLHSELNLSSLELGDSALYFCASSFSSGGVNEQFFGPGTRLTVL.

The chain recombines TRBV5-4 with TRBJ1-2, with D maybe TRBD1 (6 bases). The CDR3 covers 14 residues. V was trimmed by 0 bases and J by 7 bases, leaving 13 bases between them. Germline V gene sequence: CDR1 SGHNT, CDR2 YYREEE (reference sequence). The DNA for the CDR3 is TGTGCCAGCAGCTTGGCAGGGGTTTCCTCTGGCTACACCTTC. Translation: CASSLAGVSSGYTF.

This chain links TRBV9 with TRBJ2-3; 8 nucleotides line up with TRBD2. Germline V lookup: CDR1 SGDLS, CDR2 YYNGEE. J was trimmed by 0 bases and V by 0 bases; bases with no gene match: 9. This CDR3 comprises 18 residues. The CDR3 here is CASSVGIALAGSTDTQYF. In nucleotides, the CDR3 is TGTGCCAGCAGCGTAGGCATTGCCCTAGCGGGCAGCACAGATACGCAGTATTTT.

The V and J genes are TRBV4-3 and TRBJ1-2, with a possible D match to TRBD1 (5 bases). The CDR3 extends over 14 amino acids. With 0 bases removed from V and 8 bases from J, the gap between germline ends came to 13 bases. Germline lookup yields CDR1 LGHNA and CDR2 YSLEER. The CDR3 region is CASSQDRGGYGYTF. In nucleotides, the CDR3 is TGCGCCAGCAGCCAAGATCGCGGGGGTTACGGCTACACCTTC.

The chain is built from TRBV6-5 and TRBJ2-3, with 7 bases identical to TRBD1. Germline loops: CDR1 MNHEY, CDR2 SVGAGI. With V trimmed by 2 bases and J by 4 bases, 6 bases remained unmatched. The CDR3 has 15 amino acids. The DNA of the CDR3 is TGTGCCAGCAGTTACCTAGACAGGGTCCCAGATACGCAGTATTTT. This sequence encodes CASSYLDRVPDTQYF.

The chain couples TRBV9 to TRBJ2-1; 8 nucleotides line up with TRBD2. Germline V lookup: CDR1 SGDLS, CDR2 YYNGEE. The CDR3 is 15 residues long. Trimming removed 4 bases from V and 3 bases from J; junction bases left unmatched: 6. CDR3 sequence (DNA): TGTGCCAGCAGCTTAGGGACTAGAATCTACAATGAGCAGTTCTTC. This sequence encodes CASSLGTRIYNEQFF.

This chain joins TRBV28 and TRBJ2-3; unclear D gene. Trimming took off 5 bases at V and 2 bases at J, with 5 bases between the two ends. Germline CDR1 and CDR2: MDHEN and SYDVKM. CDR3 length: 12 residues. The CDR3 loop is CASSVLTDTQYF. CDR3 sequence (DNA): TGTGCCAGCAGTGTACTCACAGATACGCAGTATTTT.

The chain recombines TRBV4-2 with TRBJ2-7; TRBD2 is a possible D gene (6 bases). This CDR3 contains 15 residues. Per germline, CDR1 LGHNA and CDR2 YNFKEQ. V lost 4 bases and J 4 bases, leaving 17 bases between the germline ends. The CDR3 spells CASSLLLDGGYEQYF. CDR3 sequence (DNA): TGTGCCAGCAGCCTCCTTCTTGACGGGGGATACGAGCAGTACTTC.

For the CDR3, the DNA is TGTGCCAGCGGCCATGACAGGGTCGACATGAACACTGAAGCTTTCTTT. This encodes CASGHDRVDMNTEAFF. This chain links TRBV7-9 with TRBJ1-1, with 7 positions matching TRBD1. This CDR3 has 16 residues. Germline CDR1 and CDR2: SEHNR and FQNEAQ (reference sequence). V trimming: 8 bases; J trimming: 0 bases; junction bases outside the gene matches: 12.